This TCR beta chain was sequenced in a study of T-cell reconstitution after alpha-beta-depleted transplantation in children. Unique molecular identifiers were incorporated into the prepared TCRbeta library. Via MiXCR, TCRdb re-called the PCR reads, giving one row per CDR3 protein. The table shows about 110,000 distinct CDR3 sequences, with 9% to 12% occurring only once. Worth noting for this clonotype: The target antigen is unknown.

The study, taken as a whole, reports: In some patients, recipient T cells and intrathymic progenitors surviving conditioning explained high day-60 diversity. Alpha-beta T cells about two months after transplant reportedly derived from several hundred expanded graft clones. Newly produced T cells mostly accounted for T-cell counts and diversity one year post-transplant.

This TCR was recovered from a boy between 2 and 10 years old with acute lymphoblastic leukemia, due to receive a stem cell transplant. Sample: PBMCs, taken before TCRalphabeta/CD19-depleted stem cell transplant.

CDR3 bases: TGTGCCAGCAGTAACACAGGGAGCGATTCACCCCTCCACTTT. It codes for CASSNTGSDSPLHF. This chain connects TRBV12-3 or TRBV12-4 to TRBJ1-6, with D possibly being TRBD1 (6 bases). The CDR3 is 14 amino acids. V dropped 5 bases and J dropped 8 bases, with 13 bases sitting between them.